The 23 T cell receptor beta chains below come from one sample, sequenced in a study of T cells in Graves' hyperthyroidism and ophthalmopathy. TCR beta CDR3 regions were amplified from RNA transcripts. A set of HTBI primers served as the primers for a first-round RT-PCR of the TCR CDR3. TCRdb independently ran MiXCR on the multiplex PCR reads; one entry per CDR3 protein. This sample has 370,000 or so distinct CDR3 sequences, with 15% to 18% found just once. What was sequenced was blood. These TCRs come from a woman aged 18-29 years with Graves' hyperthyroidism that later progressed to Graves' ophthalmopathy.

This clonotype appeared many times. The genes are TRBV4-3 and TRBJ1-1; TRBD1 agrees at 10 bases. This CDR3 region has 15 residues. V dropped 3 bases and J dropped 7; count of bases not matched to a gene: 8. Germline values: CDR1 LGHNA, CDR2 YSLEER. This chain's CDR3 is CASSQAGTGASEAFF. Here the CDR3 DNA reads TGCGCCAGCAGCCAGGCCGGGACAGGGGCTAGTGAAGCTTTCTTT.

This clonotype has at least ten counts. The rearrangement links TRBV7-8 to TRBJ2-7; D possibly corresponds to TRBD2 (5 bases). CDR1 is SGHVS and CDR2 is FQNEAQ in the germline V gene. Trimming took off 1 base at V and 6 bases at J, with 13 bases between the two ends. This CDR3 has 14 residues. CDR3 nucleotides: TGTGCCAGCAGCTTAGTGGAGGTTTTGGCCGAGCAGTACTTC. This gives the protein CASSLVEVLAEQYF.

The chain is built from TRBV27 and TRBJ1-5; TRBD1 agrees at 10 bases. CDR1 and CDR2 from the germline V gene are MNHEY and SMNVEV (reference sequence). The CDR3 is made up of 13 amino acids. The J segment lost 9 bases and the V segment lost 6 bases, leaving 5 bases of the junction unmatched. CDR3 nucleotide sequence: TGTGCCAGCAGCGCAGGACAGGGGGGGCCCCAGCATTTT. Translating gives CASSAGQGGPQHF.

This clonotype was counted between two and nine times. The rearrangement links TRBV5-1 to TRBJ2-2; perhaps TRBD1 as D (8 bases). Trimming shortened V by 2 bases and J by 3 bases, and 14 bases separated the two germline ends. This CDR3 is built from 16 residues. The V gene's germline CDR1 is SGHRS and CDR2 YFSETQ. This CDR3 is CASSFRTGRDTGELFF. The CDR3 DNA follows: TGCGCCAGCAGCTTCCGGACAGGGAGGGACACCGGGGAGCTGTTTTTT.

This clonotype was detected ten times or more. The V and J genes are TRBV20-1 and TRBJ2-7, with 9 bases matching TRBD1. The ends lost 4 bases at V and 3 bases at J; junction bases unmatched: 22. The CDR3 has 19 amino acids. Germline CDR1 DFQATT, CDR2 SNEGSKA (reference sequence). CDR3: CSATRRGTGRVEGDYEQYF. CDR3 bases: TGCAGTGCTACACGCCGCGGGACAGGGAGAGTGGAGGGAGACTACGAGCAGTACTTC.

This clonotype was detected only a few times. The rearrangement joins TRBV20-1 to TRBJ2-5; no reliable D call. Germline V gene lookup returns CDR1 DFQATT and CDR2 SNEGSKA (reference sequence). V lost 2 bases, J lost 1 base, and 23 bases lay in between. The CDR3 runs to 18 residues. As DNA, the CDR3 is TGCAGTGCTAGAATAAGAGGAAGGCTAAAAGGGCTCCAAGAGACCCAGTACTTC. It codes for CSARIRGRLKGLQETQYF.

This chain joins TRBV20-1 and TRBJ2-7, with D possibly being TRBD2 (6 bases). The CDR3 is 13 residues long. CDR1 and CDR2 from the germline V gene are DFQATT and SNEGSKA (reference sequence). V lost 3 bases, J lost 3 bases, and 12 bases lay in between. CDR3 DNA sequence: TGCAGTGCTAGTACGGGAGTGGACTACGAGCAGTACTTC. This sequence encodes CSASTGVDYEQYF.

The gene calls are TRBV19 and TRBJ2-1; possibly TRBD2 for D (6 bases). The CDR3 extends over 21 amino acids. V shed 5 bases and J shed 0 bases, with 29 bases lying between them. Germline-derived CDR1 and CDR2 are LNHDA and SQIVND (reference sequence). The CDR3 DNA reads as TGTGCCAGTAGTGTCCTTTCTAGCGCCAGACTTCTGAGTAGCTCCTACAATGAGCAGTTCTTC. Translating it yields CASSVLSSARLLSSSYNEQFF. The full variable domain, rest sourced from reference TRBV19 and TRBJ2-1, is DGGITQSPKYLFRKEGQNVTLSCEQNLNHDAMYWYRQDPGQGLRLIYYSQIVNDFQKGDIAEGYSVSREKKESFPLTVTSAQKNPTAFYLCASSVLSSARLLSSSYNEQFFGPGTRLTVL.

About this clonotype: The likely explanation is a read error, given a far larger clone one base away. This chain links TRBV11-3 with TRBJ2-7; tentatively, D is TRBD1 (6 bases). The germline V gene encodes CDR1 SGHNT and CDR2 YENEEA. Trimming removed 1 base at V and 5 bases at J, with 12 bases between. This CDR3 spans 14 amino acids. In nucleotides, the CDR3 is TGTGCCAGCAGCTTAGGACTTGGGGGCAACGAGCAGTACTTC. This codes for CASSLGLGGNEQYF. Filled out from reference TRBV11-3 and TRBJ2-7, the complete variable domain reads EAGVVQSPRYKIIEKKQPVAFWCNPISGHNTLYWYLQNLGQGPELLIRYENEEAVDDSQLPKDRFSAERLKGVDSTLKIQPAELGDSAVYLCASSLGLGGNEQYFGPGTRLTVT.

With respect to this clonotype: This could be a read error, since a much larger clone is one nucleotide away. Since the CDR3 does not end with the conserved phenylalanine or tryptophan, this likely comes from a read error. The chain links TRBV20-1 to TRBJ2-7; TRBD1 might be the D (6 bases). Germline CDR1 and CDR2: DFQATT and SNEGSKA (reference sequence). The CDR3 has 13 residues. The CDR3 sequence is CSIYQGSSYEQYL. CDR3 bases: TGCAGCATTTACCAGGGGAGCTCCTACGAGCAGTACCTC.

In its sample, this clonotype was seen many times. The chain employs TRBV3-1 and TRBJ2-1; 10 bases line up with TRBD1. This CDR3 contains 15 residues. Per the germline V gene, CDR1 is LGHDT and CDR2 is YNNKEL (reference sequence). V gave up 1 base and J gave up 5 bases; unmatched junction bases: 2. The CDR3 reads CASSQGDRGNNEQFF. The CDR3 DNA reads as TGTGCCAGCAGCCAAGGGGACAGGGGAAACAATGAGCAGTTCTTC.

As regards this clonotype: A read error may be the cause here, since a much bigger clone is one base away. The CDR3 DNA sequence: TGTGCCAGCAGTTACTCGGGGCAGTCCCACGAGCAGTACTTC. This gives the protein CASSYSGQSHEQYF. The V call is TRBV6-6, the J call TRBJ2-7; D is perhaps TRBD1 (5 bases). Germline V CDR1 and CDR2: MNHNY, SVGAGI (reference sequence). This CDR3 contains 14 residues. Trimming stripped 0 bases from V and 5 bases from J, with 11 bases between.

This clonotype has only a few counts. CDR3 coding DNA: TGTGCCACCAGTGATCCTCGACAGGTCCATACGCAGTATTTT. Translating it yields CATSDPRQVHTQYF. This sequence joins TRBV24-1 and TRBJ2-3; D is perhaps TRBD1 (6 bases). V lost 3 bases, J lost 7 bases, and 13 bases lay in between. Germline V gives CDR1 KGHDR, CDR2 SFDVKD. The CDR3 sequence is 14 residues long.

This clonotype was detected a few times. The chain employs TRBV9 and TRBJ2-1; TRBD2 matches 11 bases. V was pared by 2 bases and J by 8 bases, with 6 bases of the junction left unmatched. Germline V lookup: CDR1 SGDLS, CDR2 YYNGEE. The CDR3 runs 15 residues. In nucleotides, the CDR3 is TGTGCCAGCAGCGTCACTAGCGGGAGCATCTATGAGCAGTTCTTC. It translates to CASSVTSGSIYEQFF. The full variable domain, with the rest looked up from reference TRBV9 and TRBJ2-1, is DSGVTQTPKHLITATGQRVTLRCSPRSGDLSVYWYQQSLDQGLQFLIQYYNGEERAKGNILERFSAQQFPDLHSELNLSSLELGDSALYFCASSVTSGSIYEQFFGPGTRLTVL.

This clonotype was recorded at least ten times. The chain combines TRBV6-1 with TRBJ2-7; 10 positions agree with TRBD2. The ends lost 0 bases at V and 5 bases at J; junction bases unmatched: 4. CDR1 and CDR2 (germline): MNHNS, SASEGT. This CDR3 has 15 residues. This chain's CDR3 is CASSEAASGSHEQYF. CDR3 in DNA: TGTGCCAGCAGTGAAGCGGCTAGCGGGAGCCACGAGCAGTACTTC.

V gene TRBV19 combines with J gene TRBJ2-1; 9 bases are shared with TRBD2. The CDR3 is made up of 19 amino acids. Unmatched junction bases numbered 17, after V lost 3 bases and J lost 5 bases. Per germline, CDR1 LNHDA and CDR2 SQIVND (reference sequence). The chain's CDR3 is CASSMPSGLAQSQDNEQFF. The CDR3 region has the DNA TGTGCCAGTAGTATGCCCTCCGGACTAGCGCAATCACAAGACAATGAGCAGTTCTTC.

This clonotype appeared many times. The chain is built from TRBV29-1 and TRBJ2-1, with D unclear. Germline values: CDR1 SQVTM, CDR2 ANQGSEA. This CDR3 has 14 residues. Trimming left V 2 bases short and J 0 bases short, with 8 bases between. CDR3 residues: CSVELPSSYNEQFF. The CDR3 DNA sequence: TGCAGCGTTGAACTCCCCAGCTCCTACAATGAGCAGTTCTTC.

This clonotype was found many times. The chain uses TRBV20-1 and TRBJ2-4, with TRBD2 matching over 14 bases. The V gene's germline CDR1 is DFQATT and CDR2 SNEGSKA (reference sequence). Trimming at V came to 6 bases and at J to 5 bases, leaving 6 bases not matched to a gene. The CDR3 sequence is 15 residues long. The CDR3 DNA is TGCAGTGCCAAGGGACTAGCGGGGGCCCAAAACATTCAGTACTTC. Its translation is CSAKGLAGAQNIQYF.

This clonotype was found a few times. This chain's CDR3 is CAISEGSNQPQHF. CDR3 bases: TGTGCCATCAGTGAAGGGAGCAATCAGCCCCAGCATTTT. V and J are TRBV10-3 and TRBJ1-5; D not certain. Between the trimmed V and J ends, which lost 3 bases and 1 base, there was a span of 4 bases. CDR1 is ENHRY and CDR2 is SYGVKD in the germline V gene. The CDR3 totals 13 residues.

This clonotype came up a few times. The gene calls are TRBV3-1 and TRBJ2-3; a possible D gene is TRBD2 (6 bases). The V and J ends lost 1 base and 6 bases respectively, with 17 bases between them. The CDR3 is 16 amino acids. Germline lookup yields CDR1 LGHDT and CDR2 YNNKEL (reference sequence). CDR3 loop: CASSQGLARDFDTQYF. The CDR3 DNA reads as TGTGCCAGCAGCCAAGGATTGGCCAGGGACTTTGATACGCAGTATTTT.

This clonotype was seen at least ten times. The chain uses TRBV7-9 and TRBJ1-4; D unresolved. The CDR3 runs 12 residues. V was trimmed by 2 bases and J by 7 bases, leaving 5 bases between them. Per germline, CDR1 SEHNR and CDR2 FQNEAQ (reference sequence). CDR3 region: CASSLWPEKLFF. DNA for the CDR3: TGTGCCAGCAGCTTATGGCCTGAAAAACTGTTTTTT. Full variable domain (missing parts from reference TRBV7-9 and TRBJ1-4): DTGVSQNPRHKITKRGQNVTFRCDPISEHNRLYWYRQTLGQGPEFLTYFQNEAQLEKSRLLSDRFSAERPKGSFSTLEIQRTEQGDSAMYLCASSLWPEKLFFGSGTQLSVL.

The chain is built from TRBV27 and TRBJ1-6; unclear D gene. Germline V lookup: CDR1 MNHEY, CDR2 SMNVEV (reference sequence). CDR3 length: 13 residues. The germline V and J ends were trimmed by 3 bases and 7 bases, with 7 bases remaining between them. The CDR3 DNA follows: TGTGCCAGCAGTTTTGAGGAGAATTCACCCCTCCACTTT. Amino acids: CASSFEENSPLHF.

There are a few counts of this clonotype. The chain has TRBV27 and TRBJ2-7; D remains unclear. Germline values: CDR1 MNHEY, CDR2 SMNVEV (reference sequence). The CDR3 has 13 amino acids. Trimming cost V 6 bases and J 3 bases, with 12 bases left between them. In DNA, the CDR3 is TGTGCCAGCAGAAGGGCCTCATACTACGAGCAGTACTTC. Amino acid sequence: CASRRASYYEQYF.